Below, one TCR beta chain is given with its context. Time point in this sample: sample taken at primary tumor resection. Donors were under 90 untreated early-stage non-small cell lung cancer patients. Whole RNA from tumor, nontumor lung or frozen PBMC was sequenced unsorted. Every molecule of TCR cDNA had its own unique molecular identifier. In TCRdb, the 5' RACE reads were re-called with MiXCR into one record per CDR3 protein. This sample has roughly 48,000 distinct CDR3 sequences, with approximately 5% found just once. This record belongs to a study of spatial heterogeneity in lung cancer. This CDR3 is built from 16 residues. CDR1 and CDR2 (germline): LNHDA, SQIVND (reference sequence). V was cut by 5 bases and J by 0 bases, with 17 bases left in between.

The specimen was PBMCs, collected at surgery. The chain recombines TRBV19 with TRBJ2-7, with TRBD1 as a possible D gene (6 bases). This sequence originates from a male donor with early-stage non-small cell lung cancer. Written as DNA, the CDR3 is TGTGCCAGTAGTCAAGACCAGGGGTCCTTCTCCTACGAGCAGTACTTC. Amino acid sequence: CASSQDQGSFSYEQYF.